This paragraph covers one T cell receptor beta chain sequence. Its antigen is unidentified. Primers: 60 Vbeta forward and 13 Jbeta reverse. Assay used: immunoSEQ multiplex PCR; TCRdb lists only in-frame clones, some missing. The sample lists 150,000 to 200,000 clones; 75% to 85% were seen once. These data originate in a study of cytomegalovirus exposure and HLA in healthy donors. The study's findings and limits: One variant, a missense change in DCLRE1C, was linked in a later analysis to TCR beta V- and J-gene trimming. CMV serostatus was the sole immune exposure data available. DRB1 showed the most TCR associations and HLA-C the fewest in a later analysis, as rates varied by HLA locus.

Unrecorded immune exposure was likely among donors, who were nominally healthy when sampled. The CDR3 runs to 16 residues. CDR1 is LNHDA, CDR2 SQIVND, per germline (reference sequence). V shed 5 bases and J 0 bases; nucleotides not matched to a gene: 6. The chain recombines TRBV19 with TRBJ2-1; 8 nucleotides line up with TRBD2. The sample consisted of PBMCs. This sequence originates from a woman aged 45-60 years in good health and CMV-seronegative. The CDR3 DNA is TGTGCCAGTAGTTTGCGGGGGGCTAGCTCCTACAATGAGCAGTTCTTC. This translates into CASSLRGASSYNEQFF.